Sequencing of this T cell receptor (beta chain) was carried out in a study of blood T cell repertoires in COVID-19. Sequencing was performed with immunoSEQ multiplex PCR; in TCRdb, only in-frame clones are kept and a portion is missing. Of a few hundred thousand clones detected, around 75% appear once; the ten largest clones hold around 5%. Looked up from germline, CDR1 is SGHVS and CDR2 is FQNEAQ. CDR3 size: 14 residues. V lost 0 bases, J lost 3 bases, and 9 bases lay in between. The sequenced sample was peripheral blood. This chain uses TRBV7-8 with TRBJ2-7, with D perhaps matching TRBD2 (5 bases). This receptor was obtained from a human donor in a cohort sampled during active COVID-19. The CDR3 DNA is TGTGCCAGCAGCTTAGCGGGAGTGGACTACGAGCAGTACTTC. Translated, it gives CASSLAGVDYEQYF.